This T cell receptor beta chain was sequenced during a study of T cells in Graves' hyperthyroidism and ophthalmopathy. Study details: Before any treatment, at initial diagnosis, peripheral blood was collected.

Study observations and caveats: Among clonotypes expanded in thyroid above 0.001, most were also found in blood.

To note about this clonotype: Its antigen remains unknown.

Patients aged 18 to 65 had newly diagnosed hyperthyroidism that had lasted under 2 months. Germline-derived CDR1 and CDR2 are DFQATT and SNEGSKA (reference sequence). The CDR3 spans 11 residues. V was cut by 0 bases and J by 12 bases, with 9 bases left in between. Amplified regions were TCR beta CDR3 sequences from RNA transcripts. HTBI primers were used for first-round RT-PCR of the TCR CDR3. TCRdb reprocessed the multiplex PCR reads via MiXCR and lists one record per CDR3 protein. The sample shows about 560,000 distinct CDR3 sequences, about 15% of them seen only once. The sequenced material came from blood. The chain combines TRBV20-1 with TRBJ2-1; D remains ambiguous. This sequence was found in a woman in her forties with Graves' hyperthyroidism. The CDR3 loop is CSARDLKGQFF. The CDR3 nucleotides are TGCAGTGCTAGAGATTTGAAGGGGCAGTTCTTC.